This T cell receptor beta chain was observed in a study of shared clonotypes between healthy human individuals. For the study at large: Donors had three CD4 naive, three CD4 memory, two CD8 naive and one CD8 memory plate apiece.

The method was immunoSEQ multiplex PCR; TCRdb's version includes in-frame clones alone and lacks a portion of them. This table has 2 million to 2.5 million clones, about 95% appearing once. The CDR3 runs to 14 residues. In germline, CDR1 is SGHDT, CDR2 YYEEEE. Between the trimmed V and J ends, which lost 4 bases and 4 bases, there was a span of 14 bases. Naive CD8 populations comprised CD45RO-negative cells positively selected for CCR7, excluding terminally differentiated effector memory CD45RA+ cells. This sequence originates from a young man in good health. Sequencing was carried out using naive CD8+ T cells sorted from blood. The chain joins TRBV5-6 to TRBJ1-1; possibly TRBD1 for D (5 bases). In DNA form, the CDR3 reads TGTGCCAGCAGCCCGGGACTAGGGATCACTGAAGCTTTCTTT. It translates to CASSPGLGITEAFF.